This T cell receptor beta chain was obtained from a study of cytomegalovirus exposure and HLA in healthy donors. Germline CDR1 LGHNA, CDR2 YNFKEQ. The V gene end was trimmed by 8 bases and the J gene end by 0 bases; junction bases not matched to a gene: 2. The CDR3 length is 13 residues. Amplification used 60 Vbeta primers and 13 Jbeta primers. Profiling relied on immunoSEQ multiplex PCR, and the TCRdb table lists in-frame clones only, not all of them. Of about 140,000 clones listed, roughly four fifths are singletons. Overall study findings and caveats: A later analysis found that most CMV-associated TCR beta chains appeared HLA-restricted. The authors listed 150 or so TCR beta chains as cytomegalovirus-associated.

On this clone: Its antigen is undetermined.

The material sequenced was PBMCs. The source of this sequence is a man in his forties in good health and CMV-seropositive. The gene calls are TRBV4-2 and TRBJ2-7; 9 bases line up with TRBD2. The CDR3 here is CASGTSFSYEQYF. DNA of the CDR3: TGTGCCAGCGGGACTAGCTTCTCCTACGAGCAGTACTTC.